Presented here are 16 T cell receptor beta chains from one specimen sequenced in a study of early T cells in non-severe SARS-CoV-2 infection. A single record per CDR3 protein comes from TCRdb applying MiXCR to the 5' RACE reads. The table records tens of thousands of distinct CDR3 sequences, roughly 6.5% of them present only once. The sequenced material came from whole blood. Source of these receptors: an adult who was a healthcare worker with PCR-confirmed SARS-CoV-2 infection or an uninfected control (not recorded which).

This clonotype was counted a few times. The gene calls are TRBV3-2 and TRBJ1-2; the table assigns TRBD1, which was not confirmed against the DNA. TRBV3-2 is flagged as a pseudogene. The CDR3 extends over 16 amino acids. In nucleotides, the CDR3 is TGTGCCAGCAGCTCCAACCGGACAGGGAGGAAGGAAGGCTACACCTTC. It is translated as CASSSNRTGRKEGYTF.

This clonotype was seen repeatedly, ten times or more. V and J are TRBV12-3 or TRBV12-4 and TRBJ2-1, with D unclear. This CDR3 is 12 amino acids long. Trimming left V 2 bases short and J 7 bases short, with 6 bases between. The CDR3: CASSLIGNEQFF. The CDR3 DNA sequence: TGTGCCAGCAGTTTAATAGGGAATGAGCAGTTCTTC.

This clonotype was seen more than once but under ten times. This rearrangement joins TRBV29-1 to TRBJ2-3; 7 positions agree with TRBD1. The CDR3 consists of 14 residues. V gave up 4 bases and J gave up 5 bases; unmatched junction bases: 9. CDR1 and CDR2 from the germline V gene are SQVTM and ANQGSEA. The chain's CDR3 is CSVARTGFQDTQYF. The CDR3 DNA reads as TGCAGCGTTGCCAGGACAGGTTTTCAAGATACGCAGTATTTT.

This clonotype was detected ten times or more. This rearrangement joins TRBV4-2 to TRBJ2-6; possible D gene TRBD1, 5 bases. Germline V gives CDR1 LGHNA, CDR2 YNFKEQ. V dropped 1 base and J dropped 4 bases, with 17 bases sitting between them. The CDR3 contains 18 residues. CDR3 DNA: TGTGCCAGCAGCCAAGCTATGTCCAGGGTACCCGGGGCCAACGTCCTGACTTTC. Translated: CASSQAMSRVPGANVLTF.

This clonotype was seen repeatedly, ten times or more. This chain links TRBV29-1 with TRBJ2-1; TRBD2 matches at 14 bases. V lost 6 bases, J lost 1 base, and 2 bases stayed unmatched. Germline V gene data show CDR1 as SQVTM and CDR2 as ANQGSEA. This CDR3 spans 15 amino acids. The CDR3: CSVRTSGGSYNEQFF. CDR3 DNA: TGCAGCGTGCGGACTAGCGGGGGGTCCTACAATGAGCAGTTCTTC.

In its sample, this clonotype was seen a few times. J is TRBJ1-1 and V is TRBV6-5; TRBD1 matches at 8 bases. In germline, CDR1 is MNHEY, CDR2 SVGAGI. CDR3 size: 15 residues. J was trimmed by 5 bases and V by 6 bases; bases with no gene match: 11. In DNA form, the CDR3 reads TGTGCCAGCAGCAGCAATCAGGGGGCGCGAACTGAAGCTTTCTTT. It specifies CASSSNQGARTEAFF.

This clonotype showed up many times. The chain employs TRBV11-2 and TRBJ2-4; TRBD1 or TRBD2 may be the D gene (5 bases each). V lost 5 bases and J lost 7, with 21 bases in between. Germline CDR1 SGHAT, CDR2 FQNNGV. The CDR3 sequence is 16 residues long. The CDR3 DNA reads TGTGCCAGCAGCGTTTTCGCGGGCCTACAGGCGAACATTCAGTACTTC. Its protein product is CASSVFAGLQANIQYF.

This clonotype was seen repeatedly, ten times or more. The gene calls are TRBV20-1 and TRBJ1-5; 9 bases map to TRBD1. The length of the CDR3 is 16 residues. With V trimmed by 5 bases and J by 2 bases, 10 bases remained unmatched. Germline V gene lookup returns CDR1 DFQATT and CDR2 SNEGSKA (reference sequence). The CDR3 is CSAPRGTGIGNQPQHF. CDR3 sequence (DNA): TGCAGTGCTCCGCGGGGGACAGGGATCGGCAATCAGCCCCAGCATTTT.

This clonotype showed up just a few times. Written as DNA, the CDR3 is TGTGCCAGCAGGGGTCCGATTCTAACGGGACAGGGGGCGCGGTGGCATGGCTACACCTTC. It specifies CASRGPILTGQGARWHGYTF. The V and J genes are TRBV7-2 and TRBJ1-2; 12 nucleotides match TRBD1. Per germline, CDR1 SGHTA and CDR2 FQGNSA. The CDR3 totals 20 residues. The V segment lost 6 bases and the J segment 6 bases; nucleotides outside the gene matches: 23.

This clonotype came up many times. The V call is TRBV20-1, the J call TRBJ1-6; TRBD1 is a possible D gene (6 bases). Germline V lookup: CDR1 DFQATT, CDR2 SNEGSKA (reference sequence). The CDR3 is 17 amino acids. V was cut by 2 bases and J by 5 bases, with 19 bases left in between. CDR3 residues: CSARRPLIYRDNSPLHF. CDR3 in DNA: TGCAGTGCTAGAAGGCCCCTAATCTACAGGGATAATTCACCCCTCCACTTT.

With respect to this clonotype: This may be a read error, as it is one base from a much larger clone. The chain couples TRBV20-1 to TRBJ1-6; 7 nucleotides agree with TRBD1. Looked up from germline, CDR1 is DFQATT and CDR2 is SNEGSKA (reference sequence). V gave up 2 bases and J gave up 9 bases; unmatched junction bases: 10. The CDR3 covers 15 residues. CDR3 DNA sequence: TGCAGTGCTAGAATCCTCACAGGGGAGGCTTCACCCCTCCACTTT. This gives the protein CSARILTGEASPLHF.

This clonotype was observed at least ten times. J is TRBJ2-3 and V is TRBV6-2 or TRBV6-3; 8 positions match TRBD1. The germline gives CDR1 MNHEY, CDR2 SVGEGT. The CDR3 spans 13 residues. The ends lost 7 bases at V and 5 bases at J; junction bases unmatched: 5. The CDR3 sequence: CASNLQGGDTQYF. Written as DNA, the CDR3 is TGTGCCAGCAATCTACAGGGGGGAGATACGCAGTATTTT.

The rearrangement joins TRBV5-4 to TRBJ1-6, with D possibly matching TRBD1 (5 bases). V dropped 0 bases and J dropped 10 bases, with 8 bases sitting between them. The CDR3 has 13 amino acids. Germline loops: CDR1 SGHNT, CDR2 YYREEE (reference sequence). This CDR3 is CASSLGGRSPLHF. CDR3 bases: TGTGCCAGCAGCTTGGGGGGCCGCTCACCCCTCCACTTT. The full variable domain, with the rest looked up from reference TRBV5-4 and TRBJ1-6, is ETGVTQSPTHLIKTRGQQVTLRCSSQSGHNTVSWYQQALGQGPQFIFQYYREEENGRGNFPPRFSGLQFPNYSSELNVNALELDDSALYLCASSLGGRSPLHFGNGTRLTVT.

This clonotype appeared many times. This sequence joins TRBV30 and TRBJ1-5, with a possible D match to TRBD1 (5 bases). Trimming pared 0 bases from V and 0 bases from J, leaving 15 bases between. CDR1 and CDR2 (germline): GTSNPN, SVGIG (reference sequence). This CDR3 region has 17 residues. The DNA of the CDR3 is TGTGCCTGGAGTGTACTGGTGGCAGGGCTTAGCAATCAGCCCCAGCATTTT. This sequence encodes CAWSVLVAGLSNQPQHF.

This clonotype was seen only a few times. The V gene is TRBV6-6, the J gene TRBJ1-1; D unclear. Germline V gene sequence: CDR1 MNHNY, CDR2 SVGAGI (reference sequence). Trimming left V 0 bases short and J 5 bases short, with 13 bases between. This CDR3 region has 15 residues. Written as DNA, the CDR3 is TGTGCCAGCAGTTACTCTCCCCACCTCGGGACTGAAGCTTTCTTT. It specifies CASSYSPHLGTEAFF.

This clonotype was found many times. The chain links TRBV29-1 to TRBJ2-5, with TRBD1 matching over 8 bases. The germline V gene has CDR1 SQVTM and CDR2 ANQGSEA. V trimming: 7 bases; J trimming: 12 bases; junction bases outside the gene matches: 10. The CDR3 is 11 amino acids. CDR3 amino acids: CSADSDRVEYF. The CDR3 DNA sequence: TGCAGCGCAGACTCGGACAGGGTGGAGTACTTC.